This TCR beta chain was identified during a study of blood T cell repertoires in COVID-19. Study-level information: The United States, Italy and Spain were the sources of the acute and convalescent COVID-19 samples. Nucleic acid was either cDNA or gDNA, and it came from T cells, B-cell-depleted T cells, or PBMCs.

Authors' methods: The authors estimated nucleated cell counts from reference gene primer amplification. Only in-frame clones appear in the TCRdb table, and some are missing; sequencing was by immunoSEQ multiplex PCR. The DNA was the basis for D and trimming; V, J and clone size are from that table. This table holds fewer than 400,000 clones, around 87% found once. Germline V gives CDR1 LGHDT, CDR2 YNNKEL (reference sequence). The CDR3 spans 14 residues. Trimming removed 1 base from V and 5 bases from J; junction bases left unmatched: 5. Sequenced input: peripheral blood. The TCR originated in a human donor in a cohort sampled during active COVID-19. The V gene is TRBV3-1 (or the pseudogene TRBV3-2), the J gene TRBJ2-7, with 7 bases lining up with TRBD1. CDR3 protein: CASSQGPTGNEQYF. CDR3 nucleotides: TGTGCCAGCAGCCAAGGGCCGACAGGGAACGAGCAGTACTTC.